This TCR beta chain was found in a study of Graves' ophthalmopathy and Graves' hyperthyroidism. The germline gives CDR1 MNHNS, CDR2 SASEGT. The ends lost 8 bases at V and 6 bases at J; junction bases unmatched: 10. The CDR3 is 13 residues long. The TCR beta CDR3 regions underwent amplification from RNA transcripts. An initial RT-PCR round employing HTBI primers preceded a second-round multiplex PCR. TCRdb reprocessed the multiplex PCR reads with MiXCR, giving one entry per CDR3 protein. The top ten clones hold more than 1.5% of a sample with about 400,000 distinct CDR3 sequences, about a sixth of them seen once. The sample holds many counts of this clonotype.

The material sequenced was peripheral blood. The chain is built from TRBV6-1 and TRBJ2-7; 7 bases are a match to TRBD2. The source of this sequence is a woman in her late teens or twenties with Graves' ophthalmopathy. CDR3 nucleotide sequence: TGTGCCAGCCGCGGCGGGGGAATTCGCGAGCAGTACTTC. Translation: CASRGGGIREQYF.